The sequence of this TCR beta chain was determined in a study of blood T cell repertoires in COVID-19. Overall study context: The study drew acute and convalescent COVID-19 samples from the United States, Italy and Spain. PBMCs, B-cell-depleted T cells, or T cells were the source of the cDNA or gDNA that made up the material.

Source study methods: Reference gene primers were amplified, and this amplification served to estimate nucleated cell counts. Repertoires were generated with immunoSEQ multiplex PCR, while TCRdb's copy carries only in-frame clones and drops some. V, J and clone size derive from that table, while D and trimming were established from the DNA sequence. The data contain around 240,000 clones, 80% to 90% of them singletons. The germline gives CDR1 LNHDA, CDR2 SQIVND (reference sequence). Trimming removed 7 bases at V and 4 bases at J, with 11 bases between. The CDR3 sequence is 13 residues long. V and J are TRBV19 and TRBJ1-5, with D tentatively TRBD1 (5 bases). This receptor was obtained from a woman between 35 and 50 years old who had recovered from COVID-19. The sequenced material came from peripheral blood. The CDR3 sequence is CASTWGGNQPQHF. The CDR3 nucleotides are TGTGCCAGTACCTGGGGGGGGAATCAGCCCCAGCATTTT. The whole variable domain, remainder taken from reference TRBV19 and TRBJ1-5, is DGGITQSPKYLFRKEGQNVTLSCEQNLNHDAMYWYRQDPGQGLRLIYYSQIVNDFQKGDIAEGYSVSREKKESFPLTVTSAQKNPTAFYLCASTWGGNQPQHFGDGTRLSIL.